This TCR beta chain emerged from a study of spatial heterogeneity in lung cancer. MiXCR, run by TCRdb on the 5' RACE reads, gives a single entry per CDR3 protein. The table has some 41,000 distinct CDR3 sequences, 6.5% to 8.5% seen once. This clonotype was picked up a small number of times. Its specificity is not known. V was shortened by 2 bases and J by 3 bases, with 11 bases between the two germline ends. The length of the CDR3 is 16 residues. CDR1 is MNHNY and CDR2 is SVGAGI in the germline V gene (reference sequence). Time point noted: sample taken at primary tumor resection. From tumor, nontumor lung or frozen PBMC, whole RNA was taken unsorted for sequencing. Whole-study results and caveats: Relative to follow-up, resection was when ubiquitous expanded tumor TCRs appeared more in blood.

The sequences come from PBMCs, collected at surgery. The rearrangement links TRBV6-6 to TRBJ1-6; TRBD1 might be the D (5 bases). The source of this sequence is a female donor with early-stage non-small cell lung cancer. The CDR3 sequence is CASSYEPQGYNSPLHF. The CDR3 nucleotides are TGTGCCAGCAGTTACGAACCCCAGGGCTATAATTCACCCCTCCACTTT.